This TCR beta chain comes out of a study of blood T cell repertoires in COVID-19. Study-wide context: In each case, the material was cDNA or gDNA derived from T cells, B-cell-depleted T cells, or PBMCs.

Data came from immunoSEQ multiplex PCR; TCRdb stores just in-frame clones and leaves some out. The profile shows some 400,000 clones, roughly nine tenths of them singletons. Participant age was roughly 18 to 95 years, and participants resided in about 25 US areas. Per germline, CDR1 MNHEY and CDR2 SMNVEV (reference sequence). There are 17 residues in the CDR3. The V gene end was trimmed by 5 bases and the J gene end by 5 bases; junction bases not matched to a gene: 14. The sample consisted of PBMCs or T cells enriched from blood (not recorded which). The receptor was derived from a young man who had recovered from COVID-19. The chain joins TRBV27 to TRBJ2-1, with 8 bases identical to TRBD1. The CDR3 loop reads CASSPGQGRPPNNEQFF. The CDR3 DNA follows: TGTGCCAGCAGTCCCGGACAGGGCCGACCGCCCAACAATGAGCAGTTCTTC.